These 17 T cell receptor beta chains came from one sample sequenced in a study of blood T cell repertoires in COVID-19. Using immunoSEQ multiplex PCR, the repertoire was profiled, and TCRdb retains in-frame clones only, with some absent. The sample lists roughly 160,000 clones, approximately 90% seen once, with 0.5% to 0.55% in the top ten. Sequences were obtained from peripheral blood. All receptors derive from a man aged 45-65 years with acute or convalescent COVID-19.

The rearrangement joins TRBV2 to TRBJ2-1; tentatively, D is TRBD1 (6 bases). CDR1 SNHLY and CDR2 FYNNEI come from the germline V gene. This CDR3 is 14 amino acids long. With 6 bases removed from V and 6 bases from J, the gap between germline ends came to 15 bases. CDR3 DNA sequence: TGTGCCAGCAGCCGGACAGCGGTCACCAATGAGCAGTTCTTC. Amino acids: CASSRTAVTNEQFF.

The V gene is TRBV21-1, the J gene TRBJ2-7; the table calls TRBD2, which could not be checked here. TRBV21-1 is described as a pseudogene. This CDR3 is built from 14 residues. CDR3 loop: CAPSAGLRFDEQYV. In DNA form, the CDR3 reads TGTGCCCCCTCTGCGGGGCTGAGGTTCGACGAGCAGTACGTC.

This clone has a handful of counts. The genes are TRBV28 and TRBJ2-7; TRBD2 matches at 7 bases. V lost 6 bases to trimming and J lost 5 bases; unmatched junction nucleotides: 7. CDR3 length: 13 residues. CDR1 and CDR2 from the germline V gene are MDHEN and SYDVKM. For the CDR3, the DNA is TGTGCCAGCAGGAACGGGGGGTTCCACGAGCAGTACGTC. Amino acid sequence: CASRNGGFHEQYV.

This chain connects TRBV2 to TRBJ2-7; possibly TRBD2 for D (7 bases). The CDR3 sequence is 14 residues long. V was trimmed by 10 bases and J by 6 bases, leaving 22 bases between them. Per germline, CDR1 SNHLY and CDR2 FYNNEI. CDR3 nucleotide sequence: TGTGCCACCCGTAGGGGAGGGGGGTACGGCGAGCAGTACTTC. Its translation is CATRRGGGYGEQYF.

This chain connects TRBV7-9 to TRBJ1-5; D gene uncertain. Germline V CDR1 and CDR2: SEHNR, FQNEAQ (reference sequence). Deletions cut 1 base from V and 0 bases from J, with 7 bases between. The CDR3 runs to 15 residues. The CDR3: CASSLVGSSNQPQHF. Here the CDR3 DNA reads TGTGCCAGCAGCTTAGTCGGGTCTAGCAATCAGCCCCAGCATTTT.

The chain combines TRBV20-1 with TRBJ2-5; no definite D call. Per germline, CDR1 DFQATT and CDR2 SNEGSKA (reference sequence). The CDR3 has 11 amino acids. The V end was cut by 2 bases, the J end by 4 bases, with 5 bases between. In DNA, the CDR3 is TGCAGTGCTAGATCGGGAGAGACCCAGTACTTC. This translates into CSARSGETQYF.

This chain joins TRBV30 and TRBJ1-6; TRBD1 might be the D (5 bases). V was clipped by 4 bases and J by 0 bases, with 10 bases between them. This CDR3 comprises 15 residues. The germline V gene has CDR1 GTSNPN and CDR2 SVGIG (reference sequence). CDR3 DNA: TGTGCCTGGACGACAGCGAGCTCCTATAATTCACCCCTCCACTTT. Its protein product is CAWTTASSYNSPLHF.

The V call is TRBV12-5, the J call TRBJ2-3; a weak D match, TRBD1 (5 bases). Germline V gene sequence: CDR1 LGHNT, CDR2 FRNRAP. V was clipped by 3 bases and J by 3 bases, with 7 bases between them. The CDR3 contains 13 residues. The CDR3 spells CASGFRATDTQYF. CDR3 in DNA: TGTGCTAGTGGTTTCAGGGCTACAGATACGCAGTATTTT.

The chain has TRBV2 and TRBJ2-7; 8 bases line up with TRBD1. V trimming: 5 bases; J trimming: 6 bases; junction bases outside the gene matches: 0. Germline V lookup: CDR1 SNHLY, CDR2 FYNNEI. The CDR3 has 11 residues. CDR3 nucleotide sequence: TGTGCCAGCAGTCAGGGGGCCGAGCAGTACTTC. It translates to CASSQGAEQYF. Supplemented by reference TRBV2 and TRBJ2-7, the full variable domain reads EPEVTQTPSHQVTQMGQEVILRCVPISNHLYFYWYRQILGQKVEFLVSFYNNEISEKSEIFDDQFSVERPDGSNFTLKIRSTKLEDSAMYFCASSQGAEQYFGPGTRLTVT.

The chain has TRBV7-6 and TRBJ2-6; 7 bases match TRBD2. This CDR3 is built from 17 residues. The germline CDR1 and CDR2 sequences are SGHVS and FNYEAQ. The V gene end was trimmed by 0 bases and the J gene end by 0 bases; junction bases not matched to a gene: 2. CDR3 protein: CASSLAAGRSGANVLTF. In DNA form, the CDR3 reads TGTGCCAGCAGCTTAGCAGCGGGGCGCTCTGGGGCCAACGTCCTGACTTTC. Supplemented by reference TRBV7-6 and TRBJ2-6, the full variable domain reads GAGVSQSPRYKVTKRGQDVALRCDPISGHVSLYWYRQALGQGPEFLTYFNYEAQQDKSGLPNDRFSAERPEGSISTLTIQRTEQRDSAMYRCASSLAAGRSGANVLTFGAGSRLTVL.

In its sample, this clone was seen a few times. V and J are TRBV7-9 and TRBJ2-7, with D possibly being TRBD1 (6 bases). Germline V CDR1 and CDR2: SEHNR, FQNEAQ (reference sequence). The CDR3 is 13 amino acids. Between the trimmed V and J ends, which lost 5 bases and 3 bases, there was a span of 11 bases. The CDR3 is CASSRQDNYEQYV. CDR3 in DNA: TGTGCCAGCAGCCGACAGGACAACTACGAGCAGTACGTC.

The chain recombines TRBV11-2 with TRBJ1-6, with unresolved D. The V gene's germline CDR1 is SGHAT and CDR2 FQNNGV. Trimming removed 2 bases from V and 4 bases from J, with 3 bases in between. The CDR3 is 13 amino acids. The CDR3 DNA sequence: TGTGCCAGCAGCTTACTTTATAATTCACCCCTCCACTTT. Translating gives CASSLLYNSPLHF.

The chain couples TRBV20-1 to TRBJ2-1; D might be TRBD1 (5 bases). There are 14 residues in the CDR3. Looked up from germline, CDR1 is DFQATT and CDR2 is SNEGSKA (reference sequence). V lost 3 bases and J 0 bases, leaving 9 bases between the germline ends. Here the CDR3 reads CSASRQSSYNEQFF. The CDR3 bases are TGCAGTGCTAGTAGACAGAGCTCCTACAATGAGCAGTTCTTC.

A single count supports this clone. V and J are TRBV11-2 and TRBJ2-1; 7 bases line up with TRBD2. The germline V gene encodes CDR1 SGHAT and CDR2 FQNNGV. V trimming: 5 bases; J trimming: 9 bases; junction bases outside the gene matches: 16. The CDR3 has 16 residues. CDR3 region: CASSQRGRLAFPEQFF. The CDR3 bases are TGTGCCAGCAGCCAACGAGGGAGACTAGCATTCCCTGAGCAGTTCTTC.

The rearrangement joins TRBV19 to TRBJ2-1; a weak D match, TRBD1 (6 bases). V lost 1 base and J lost 8, with 12 bases in between. Germline V gene lookup returns CDR1 LNHDA and CDR2 SQIVND (reference sequence). The CDR3 spans 14 residues. CDR3 in DNA: TGTGCCAGTAGTATAGGAAACAGGGTCCATGAGCAGTTCTTC. This translates into CASSIGNRVHEQFF.

The chain couples TRBV11-1 to TRBJ2-3; TRBD1 aligns across 8 bases. The CDR3 is 15 amino acids. After removal of 2 bases from V and 9 bases from J, the junction contained 10 bases not matched to a gene. Germline V gene sequence: CDR1 SGHAT, CDR2 FQDESV (reference sequence). The CDR3, as DNA: TGTGCCAGCAGCTTAAGGGACAGGCAACCCTGGACGCAGTATTTT. It encodes CASSLRDRQPWTQYF. The whole variable domain, remainder taken from reference TRBV11-1 and TRBJ2-3, is EAEVAQSPRYKITEKSQAVAFWCDPISGHATLYWYRQILGQGPELLVQFQDESVVDDSQLPKDRFSAERLKGVDSTLKIQPAELGDSAMYLCASSLRDRQPWTQYFGPGTRLTVL.

The rearrangement joins TRBV19 to TRBJ1-5; no clear D gene. Trimming cost V 1 base and J 0 bases, with 7 bases left between them. CDR3 length equals 15 residues. Germline-derived CDR1 and CDR2 are LNHDA and SQIVND (reference sequence). DNA for the CDR3: TGTGCCAGTAGTATAGGGGAGTATAGCAATCAGCCCCAGCATTTT. Encoded protein: CASSIGEYSNQPQHF.